The clone carrying this TCR beta chain has a single count. Its specificity is unknown. As the CDR3 is not closed by the conserved phenylalanine or tryptophan, this likely results from a read error. Samples had at least 6.5 million PBMCs isolated from them. Total RNA extraction produced at least 6 micrograms (per sample) for the study. The sample belongs to a study of blood T cells in healthy people across ages. Overall study findings and caveats: Estimates of diversity drawn from one million T cells were considered underestimates.

V dropped 5 bases and J dropped 2 bases, with 16 bases sitting between them. This CDR3 is built from 15 residues. Germline V gene lookup returns CDR1 SGHRS and CDR2 YFSETQ. Together with a sample-barcoded 5' primer, a J-beta primer mix was included in a second PCR lasting about 7 to 11 cycles. TCRdb passed the 5' RACE reads through MiXCR, listing each CDR3 protein once. The data hold about 1.8 million distinct CDR3 sequences, with roughly 49% observed a single time. The receptor's source is a woman between 40 and 50 years old in good health. The sample was blood. The chain carries TRBV5-1 and TRBJ1-2; TRBD1 might be the D (6 bases). The CDR3 reads CASRPRTDVNYGYTI. The CDR3 coding sequence is TGCGCCAGCAGGCCAAGGACAGACGTCAACTATGGCTACACCATC.